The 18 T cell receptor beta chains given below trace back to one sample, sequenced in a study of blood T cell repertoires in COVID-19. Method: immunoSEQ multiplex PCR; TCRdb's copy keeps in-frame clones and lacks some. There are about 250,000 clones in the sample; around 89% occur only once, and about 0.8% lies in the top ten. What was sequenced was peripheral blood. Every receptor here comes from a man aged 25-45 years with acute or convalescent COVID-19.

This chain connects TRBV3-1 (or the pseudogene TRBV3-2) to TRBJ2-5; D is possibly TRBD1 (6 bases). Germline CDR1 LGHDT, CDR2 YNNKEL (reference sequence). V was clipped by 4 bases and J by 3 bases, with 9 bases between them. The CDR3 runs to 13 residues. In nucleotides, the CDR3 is TGTGCCAGCAGCCGGGGACAAAAAGAGACCCAGTACTTC. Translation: CASSRGQKETQYF.

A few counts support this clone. CDR3 nucleotide sequence: TGCGCCAGCAGCTTGGATGCGGGAGTGGGCTACACCTTC. The encoded protein is CASSLDAGVGYTF. The chain links TRBV5-1 to TRBJ1-2; no definite D call. Trimming cost V 0 bases and J 8 bases, with 11 bases left between them. The CDR3 spans 13 residues. CDR1 and CDR2 (germline): SGHRS, YFSETQ.

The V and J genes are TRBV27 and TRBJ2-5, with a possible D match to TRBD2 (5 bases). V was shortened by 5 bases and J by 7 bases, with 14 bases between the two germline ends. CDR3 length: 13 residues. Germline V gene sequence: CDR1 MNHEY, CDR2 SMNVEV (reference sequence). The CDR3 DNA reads TGTGCCAGCAGTCCCACCGGGGTCGGGACCCAGTACTTC. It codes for CASSPTGVGTQYF.

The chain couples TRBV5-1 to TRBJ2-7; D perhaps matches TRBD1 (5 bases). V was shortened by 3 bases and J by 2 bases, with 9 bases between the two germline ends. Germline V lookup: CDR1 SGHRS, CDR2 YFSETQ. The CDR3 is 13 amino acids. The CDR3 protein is CASSSDSTYEQYF. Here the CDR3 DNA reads TGCGCCAGCAGCTCCGACAGTACCTACGAGCAGTACTTC.

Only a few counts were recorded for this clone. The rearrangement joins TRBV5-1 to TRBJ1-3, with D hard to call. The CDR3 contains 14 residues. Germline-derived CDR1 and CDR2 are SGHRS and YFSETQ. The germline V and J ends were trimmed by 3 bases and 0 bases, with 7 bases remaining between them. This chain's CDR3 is CASSSENSGNTIYF. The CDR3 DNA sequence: TGCGCCAGCAGCTCAGAAAACTCTGGAAACACCATATATTTT.

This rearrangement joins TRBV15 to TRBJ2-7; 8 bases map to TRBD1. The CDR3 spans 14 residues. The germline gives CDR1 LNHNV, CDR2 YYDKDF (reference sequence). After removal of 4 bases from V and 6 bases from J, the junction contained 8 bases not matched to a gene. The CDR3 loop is CATSNSRTGFEQYF. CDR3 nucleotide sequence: TGTGCCACCAGCAATTCCAGGACAGGGTTCGAGCAGTACTTC.

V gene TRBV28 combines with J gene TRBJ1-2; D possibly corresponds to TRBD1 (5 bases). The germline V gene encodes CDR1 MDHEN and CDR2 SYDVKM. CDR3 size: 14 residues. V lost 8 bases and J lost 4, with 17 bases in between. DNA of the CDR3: TGTGCCAGCCGGACACCATTACCGGTCTATGGCTACACCTTC. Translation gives CASRTPLPVYGYTF.

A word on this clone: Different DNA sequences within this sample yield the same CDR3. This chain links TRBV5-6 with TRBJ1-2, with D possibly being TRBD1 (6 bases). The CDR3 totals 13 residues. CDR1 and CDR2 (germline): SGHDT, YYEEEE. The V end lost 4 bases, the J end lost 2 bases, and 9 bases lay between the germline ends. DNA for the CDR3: TGTGCCAGCAGCCCTACAGGGAACTATGGCTACACCTTC. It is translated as CASSPTGNYGYTF.

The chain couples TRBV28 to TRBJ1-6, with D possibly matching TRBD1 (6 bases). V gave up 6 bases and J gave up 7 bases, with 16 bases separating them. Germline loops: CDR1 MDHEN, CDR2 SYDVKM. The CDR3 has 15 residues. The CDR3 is CASRKSRGSNSPLHF. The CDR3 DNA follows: TGTGCCAGCAGGAAAAGCAGGGGCTCAAATTCACCCCTCCACTTT.

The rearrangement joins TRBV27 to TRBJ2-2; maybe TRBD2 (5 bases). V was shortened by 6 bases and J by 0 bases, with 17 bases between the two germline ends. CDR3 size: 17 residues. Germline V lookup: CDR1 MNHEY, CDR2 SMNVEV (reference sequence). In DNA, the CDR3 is TGTGCCAGCAGGACGAAACGCGGGTATACGAACACCGGGGAGCTGTTTTTT. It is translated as CASRTKRGYTNTGELFF.

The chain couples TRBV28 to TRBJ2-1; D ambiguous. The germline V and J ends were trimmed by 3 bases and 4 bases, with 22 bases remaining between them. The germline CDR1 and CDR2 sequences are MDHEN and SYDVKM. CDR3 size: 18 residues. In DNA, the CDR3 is TGTGCCAGCAGTTTTCCATCCTCCGGGTCTCCGTCGTACAATGAGCAGTTCTTC. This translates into CASSFPSSGSPSYNEQFF.

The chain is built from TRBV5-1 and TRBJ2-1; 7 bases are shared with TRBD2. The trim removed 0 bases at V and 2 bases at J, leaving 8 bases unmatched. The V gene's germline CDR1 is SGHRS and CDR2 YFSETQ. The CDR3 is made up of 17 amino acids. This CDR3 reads CASSLVERGDPYNEQFF. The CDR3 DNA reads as TGCGCCAGCAGCTTGGTGGAGCGGGGAGACCCCTACAATGAGCAGTTCTTC.

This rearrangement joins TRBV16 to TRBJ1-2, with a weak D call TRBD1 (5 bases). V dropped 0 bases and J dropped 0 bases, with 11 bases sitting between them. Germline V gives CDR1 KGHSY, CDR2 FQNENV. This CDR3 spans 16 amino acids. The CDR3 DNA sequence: TGTGCCAGCAGCCAATCCGGTGGCAGGGCTAACTATGGCTACACCTTC. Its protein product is CASSQSGGRANYGYTF. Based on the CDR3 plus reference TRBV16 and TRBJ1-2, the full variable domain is GEEVAQTPKHLVRGEGQKAKLYCAPIKGHSYVFWYQQVLKNEFKFLISFQNENVFDETGMPKERFSAKCLPNSPCSLEIQATKLEDSAVYFCASSQSGGRANYGYTFGSGTRLTVV.

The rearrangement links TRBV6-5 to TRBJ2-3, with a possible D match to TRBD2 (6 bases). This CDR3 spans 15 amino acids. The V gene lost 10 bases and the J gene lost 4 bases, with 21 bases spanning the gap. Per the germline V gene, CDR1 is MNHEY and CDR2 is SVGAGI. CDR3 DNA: TGTGCCACCCAACTAGCACCGACACCCCCAGATACGCAGTATTTT. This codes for CATQLAPTPPDTQYF.

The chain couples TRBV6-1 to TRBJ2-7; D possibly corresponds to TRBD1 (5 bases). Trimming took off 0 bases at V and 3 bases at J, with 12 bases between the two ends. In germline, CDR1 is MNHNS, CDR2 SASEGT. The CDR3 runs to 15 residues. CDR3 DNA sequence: TGTGCCAGCAGTGAAGCGCAGGGAAGTTACTACGAGCAGTACTTC. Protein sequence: CASSEAQGSYYEQYF.

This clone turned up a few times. CDR3 sequence reads: CATSPGQGTPSYNEQFF. CDR3 sequence (DNA): TGCGCCACCTCTCCGGGACAGGGGACCCCATCCTACAATGAGCAGTTCTTC. The chain has TRBV5-1 and TRBJ2-1; 10 nucleotides match TRBD1. The CDR3 has 17 residues. Germline trimming cut 9 bases from V and 1 base from J; bases unmatched to any gene: 13. The germline gives CDR1 SGHRS, CDR2 YFSETQ. Supplemented by reference TRBV5-1 and TRBJ2-1, the full variable domain reads KAGVTQTPRYLIKTRGQQVTLSCSPISGHRSVSWYQQTPGQGLQFLFEYFSETQRNKGNFPGRFSGRQFSNSRSEMNVSTLELGDSALYLCATSPGQGTPSYNEQFFGPGTRLTVL.

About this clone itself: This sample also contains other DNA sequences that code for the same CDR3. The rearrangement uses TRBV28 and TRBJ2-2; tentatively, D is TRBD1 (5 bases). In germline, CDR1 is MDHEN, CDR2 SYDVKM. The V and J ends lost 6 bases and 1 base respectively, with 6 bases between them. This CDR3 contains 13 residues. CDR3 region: CASRTGNTGELFF. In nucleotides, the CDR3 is TGTGCCAGCAGAACAGGGAACACCGGGGAGCTGTTTTTT.

The CDR3 DNA reads TGTGCCAGCGTCCAACCCGGGACAGCCAATGGCTACACCTTC. Translating it yields CASVQPGTANGYTF. V is TRBV7-9 and J is TRBJ1-2, with 7 bases aligning to TRBD1. Per the germline V gene, CDR1 is SEHNR and CDR2 is FQNEAQ (reference sequence). This CDR3 has 14 amino acids. V lost 8 bases, J lost 6 bases, and 12 bases stayed unmatched.